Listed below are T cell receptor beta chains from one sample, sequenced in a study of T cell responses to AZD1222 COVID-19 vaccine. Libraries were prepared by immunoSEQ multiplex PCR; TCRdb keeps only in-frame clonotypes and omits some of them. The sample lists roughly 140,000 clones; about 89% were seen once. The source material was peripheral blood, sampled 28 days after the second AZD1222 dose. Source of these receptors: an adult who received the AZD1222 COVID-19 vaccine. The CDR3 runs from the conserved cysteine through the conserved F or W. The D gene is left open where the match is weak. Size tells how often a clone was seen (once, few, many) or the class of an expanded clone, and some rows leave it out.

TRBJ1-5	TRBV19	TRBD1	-	TGTGCCAGTAGTATAGCTTCCGGGACAGGGAATCAGCCCCAGCATTTT	CASSIASGTGNQPQHF
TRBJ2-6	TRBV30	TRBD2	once	TGTGCCTGGACAACTAGCGGGCGCTCTGGGGCCAACGTCCTGACTTTC	CAWTTSGRSGANVLTF
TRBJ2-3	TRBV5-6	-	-	TGTGCCAGCAGCCGCGAACGGCGGACCTCAGATACGCAGTATTTT	CASSRERRTSDTQYF
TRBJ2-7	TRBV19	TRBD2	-	TGTGCCAGTAGTATACGCCTAGCGGCCTACGAGCAGTACTTC	CASSIRLAAYEQYF
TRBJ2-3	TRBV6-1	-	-	TGTGCCAGCAGTGAAGGGTCACGTGGGACAGATACGCAGTATTTT	CASSEGSRGTDTQYF
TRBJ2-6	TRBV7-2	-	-	TGTGCCAGCAGCTTAAGTAGGGGGGCCGCAGGCTCTGGGGCCAACGTCCTGACTTTC	CASSLSRGAAGSGANVLTF
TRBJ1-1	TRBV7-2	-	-	TGTGCCAGCAGCTTAGCGCTCCCACCCCGAGCTTTCTTT	CASSLALPPRAFF
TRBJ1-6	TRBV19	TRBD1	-	TGTGCCAGTAGAAAAGGACAGGGCAACTATAATTCACCCCTCCACTTT	CASRKGQGNYNSPLHF
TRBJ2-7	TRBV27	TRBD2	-	TGTGCCAGCAGTCTCGGACTAGCGGGAGCCGACGAGCAGTACTTC	CASSLGLAGADEQYF
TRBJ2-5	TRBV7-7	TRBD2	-	TGTGCTAGCAGCTTAGGAGCAGCGGGACTAGGGGAGACCCAGTACTTC	CASSLGAAGLGETQYF
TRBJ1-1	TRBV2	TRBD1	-	TGTGCCAGCAGTGATACCGGGACAGTTGAAGCTTTCTTT	CASSDTGTVEAFF
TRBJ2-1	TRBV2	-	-	TGTGCCAGTACCCATGACAGTCGTGCAGGGGCAATAGGACTCTCCTACAATGAGCAGTTCTTC	CASTHDSRAGAIGLSYNEQFF
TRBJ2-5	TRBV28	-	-	TGTGCCAGCTCCCCTAGGGGGGGAGTAAGTGAGACCCAGTACTTC	CASSPRGGVSETQYF
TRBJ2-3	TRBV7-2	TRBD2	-	TGTGCCAGCAGCTTAGTTAGCGGGAGGACTGAAACGCAGTATTTT	CASSLVSGRTETQYF
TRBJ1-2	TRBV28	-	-	TGTGCCAGCAGGGGGCAGGGACTCTATGGCTACACCTTC	CASRGQGLYGYTF
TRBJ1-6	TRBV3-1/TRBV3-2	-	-	TGTGCCAGCAGCCAAGCATTTACGGGCCCGAGGGGTTCACCCCTCCACTTT	CASSQAFTGPRGSPLHF
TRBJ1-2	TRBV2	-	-	TGTGCCAGCAGTGTGTCGACCGCTAACTATGGCTACACCTTC	CASSVSTANYGYTF
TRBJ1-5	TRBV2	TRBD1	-	TGTGCCAGCAGTGTATCCGGACAGGCCAATCAGCCCCAGCATTTT	CASSVSGQANQPQHF
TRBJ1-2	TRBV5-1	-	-	TGCGCCAGCAGCTTTGCAGATAACTATGGCTACACCTTC	CASSFADNYGYTF
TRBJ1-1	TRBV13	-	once	TGTGCCAGCAGCTTATTCCAGGGGAAAGGGGGCACTGAAGCTTTCTTT	CASSLFQGKGGTEAFF
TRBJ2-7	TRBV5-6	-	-	TGTGCCAGCAGCCGTGCCGGGAATTCAAAGGCCTACGAGCAGTACTTC	CASSRAGNSKAYEQYF
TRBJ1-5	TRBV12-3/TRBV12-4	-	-	TGTGCCAGCAGTCGGACTTTCAATCAGCCCCAGCATTTT	CASSRTFNQPQHF
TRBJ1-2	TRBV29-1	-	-	TGCAGCGTTGATATGGGGAACTATGGCTACACCTTC	CSVDMGNYGYTF
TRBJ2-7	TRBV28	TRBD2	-	TGTGCCAGCAGGAGGGGACTAGCGGTGTACGAGCAGTACTTC	CASRRGLAVYEQYF
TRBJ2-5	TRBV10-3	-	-	TGTGCCATCAGTCCCCGGACCGAAGAGACCCAGTACTTC	CAISPRTEETQYF
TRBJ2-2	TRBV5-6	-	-	TGTGCCAGCAGCGATAGGTGGACGCAGAACACCGGGGAGCTGTTTTTT	CASSDRWTQNTGELFF
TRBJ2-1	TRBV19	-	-	TGTGCCAGTAGGACCTCAGGGGCGGGCTTCGACAATGAGCAGTTCTTC	CASRTSGAGFDNEQFF
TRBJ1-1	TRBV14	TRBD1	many	TGTGCCAGCAGCCTTAAACCCGGGACAGCCTCTGAAGCTTTCTTT	CASSLKPGTASEAFF
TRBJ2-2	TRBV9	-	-	TGTGCCAGCAGGAAGGGTGATATGAACACCGGGGAGCTGTTTTTT	CASRKGDMNTGELFF
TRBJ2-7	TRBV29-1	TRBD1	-	TGCAGCGCCTACGGGACAGGGTACGAGCAGTACTTC	CSAYGTGYEQYF
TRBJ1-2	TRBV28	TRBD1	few	TGTGCCAGCAGCCCATTGGGACAGGACTATGGCTACACCTTC	CASSPLGQDYGYTF
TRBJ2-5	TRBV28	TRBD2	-	TGTGCCAGCAGCCTTCCTAGCGGGAGGGTCCAAGAGACCCAGTACTTC	CASSLPSGRVQETQYF
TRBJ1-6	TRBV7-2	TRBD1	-	TGTGCCAGCAGCTTTGGGACAGGGCCACATAATTCACCCCTCCACTTT	CASSFGTGPHNSPLHF
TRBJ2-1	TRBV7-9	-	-	TGTGCCAGCAGCTTCCAATCTGGATTGTGGAATGAGCAGTTCTTC	CASSFQSGLWNEQFF
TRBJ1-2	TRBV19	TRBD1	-	TGTGCCAGTAGTTTAAAAATGACAGGGGCCGTCTATGGCTACACCTTC	CASSLKMTGAVYGYTF
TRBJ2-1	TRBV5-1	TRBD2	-	TGCGCCAGCAGCCCCCGGGCCTCTGCGGGAGGATCGAATGAGCAGTTCTTC	CASSPRASAGGSNEQFF
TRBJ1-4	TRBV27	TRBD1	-	TGTGCCAGCAGTTTAGGTGGGACAGGGGTCGAAAAACTGTTTTTT	CASSLGGTGVEKLFF
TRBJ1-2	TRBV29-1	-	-	TGCAGCGTTGAACGTTTAAGCTATGGCTACACCTTC	CSVERLSYGYTF
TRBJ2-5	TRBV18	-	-	TGTGCCAGCTCACCACTGATCCAAGAGACCCAGTACTTC	CASSPLIQETQYF
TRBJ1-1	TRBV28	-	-	TGTGCCAGCAGCCTCCAGAGTACTGAAGCTTTCTTT	CASSLQSTEAFF
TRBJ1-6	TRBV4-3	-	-	TGCGCCAGCAGCCAAGGGAATTCACCCCTCCACTTT	CASSQGNSPLHF
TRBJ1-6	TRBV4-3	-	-	TGCGCCAGCAGCCAAGATTCCCGTCGGGGGATGGGGTCGGTCCCGCTGCCCCTCCACTTT	CASSQDSRRGMGSVPLPLHF
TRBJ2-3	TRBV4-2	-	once	TGTGCCAGCAGCCAAGATCTGTCAACGGGGGGCACAGATACGCAGTATTTT	CASSQDLSTGGTDTQYF
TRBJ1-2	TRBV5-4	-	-	TGTGCCAGCAGCCCCCAGGGACAAAATAACTATGGCTACACCTTC	CASSPQGQNNYGYTF
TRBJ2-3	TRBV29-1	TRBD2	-	TGCAGCGTTGAAGATCTGAGTAGCGGGAGCCCAGATACGCAGTATTTT	CSVEDLSSGSPDTQYF
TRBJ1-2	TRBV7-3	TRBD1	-	TGTGCCAGCAGCTTAACCGGGACAGCGGAAGGCTACACCTTC	CASSLTGTAEGYTF
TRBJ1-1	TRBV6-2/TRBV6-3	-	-	TGTGCCAGCAGTTACTCGAGCAGATGGAACACTGAAGCTTTCTTT	CASSYSSRWNTEAFF
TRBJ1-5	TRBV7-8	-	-	TGTGCCAGCAGCGCCGCTTATAGCAATCAGCCCCAGCATTTT	CASSAAYSNQPQHF
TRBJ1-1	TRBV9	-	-	TGTGCCAGCAGCGTAGGTCTCAGGGGACTAGACACTGAAGCTTTCTTT	CASSVGLRGLDTEAFF
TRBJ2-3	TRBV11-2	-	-	TGTGCCAGCAGCTTCAGGGCGGCAGGGACAGATACGCAGTATTTT	CASSFRAAGTDTQYF
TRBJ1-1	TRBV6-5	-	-	TGTGCCAGCAATCCTGGGGCTGAAGCTTTCTTT	CASNPGAEAFF
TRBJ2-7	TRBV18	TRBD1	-	TGTGCCAGCTCACGGGGGACAGGGCGATCCTACGAGCAGTACTTC	CASSRGTGRSYEQYF
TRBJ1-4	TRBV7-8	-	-	TGTGCCAGCAGCTTAACAGGGAGCCTCGTGAATGAAAAACTGTTTTTT	CASSLTGSLVNEKLFF
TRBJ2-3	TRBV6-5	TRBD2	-	TGTGCCAGCAGGGGACTAGCGGGAGGGCCTTATACGCAGTATTTT	CASRGLAGGPYTQYF